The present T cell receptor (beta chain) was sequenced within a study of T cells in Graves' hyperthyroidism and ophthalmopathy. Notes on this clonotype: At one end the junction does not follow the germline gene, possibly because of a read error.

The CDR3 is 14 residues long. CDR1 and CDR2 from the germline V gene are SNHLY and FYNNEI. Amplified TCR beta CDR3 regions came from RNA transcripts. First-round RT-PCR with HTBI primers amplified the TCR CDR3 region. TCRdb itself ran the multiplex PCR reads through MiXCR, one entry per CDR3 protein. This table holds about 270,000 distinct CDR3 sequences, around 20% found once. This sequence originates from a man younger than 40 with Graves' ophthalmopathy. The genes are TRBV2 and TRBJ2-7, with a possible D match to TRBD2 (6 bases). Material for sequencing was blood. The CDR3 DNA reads TGTGCCAGCAGTGGATCCATCATGGACTACGAGCAGTGCTTC. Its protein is CASSGSIMDYEQCF.